This T cell receptor beta chain is drawn from a study of Ad26.COV2.S vaccination and SARS-CoV-2 variants. Study-level background: Ad26.COV2.S, an intramuscular injection, was given once or twice 56 days apart.

Details on this clone: Its antigen is as yet unknown.

Clones were sequenced by immunoSEQ multiplex PCR, and TCRdb holds only the in-frame ones, with some missing. The sample shows 380,000 or so clones, 75% to 90% of them seen only once. Indicated treatment: around 19 received Ad26.COV2.S at low or high dose, single or two shots; 5 received placebo; per-sample allocation not given. All samples were drawn on day 63, counting from the first vaccine or placebo injection. Participants' vaccine, an Ad26 vector, delivered Wuhan-strain SARS-CoV-2 spike. The study's findings and limits: The placebo group had lower spike-specific TCR breadth than the vaccine recipients did. Reportedly, after vaccination the spike-specific CD8+ and CD4+ T cell responses displayed substantial breadth.

Unmatched junction bases numbered 3, after V lost 1 base and J lost 4 bases. CDR1 is SGHVS and CDR2 is FNYEAQ in the germline V gene. The CDR3 consists of 15 residues. The sequence was collected from a person aged 18-65 years who received the Ad26.COV2.S COVID-19 vaccine or a placebo. The input for sequencing was peripheral blood, taken in a trial of Ad26.COV2.S vaccine versus placebo. The chain employs TRBV7-6 and TRBJ2-1; 8 bases agree with TRBD2. CDR3: CASSLGGTRYNEQFF. The CDR3 DNA reads TGTGCCAGCAGCTTAGGAGGGACTAGATACAATGAGCAGTTCTTC.